These 24 T cell receptor beta chains were all obtained from the same sample, sequenced in a study of cytomegalovirus exposure and HLA in healthy donors. PCR was performed using 60 Vbeta and 13 Jbeta primers. The protocol was immunoSEQ multiplex PCR, while the TCRdb copy is restricted to in-frame clones and leaves out a portion. The sample has over 150,000 clones, 70% to 80% seen once. Material for sequencing was PBMCs. These receptors came from a male donor in good health and CMV-seronegative.

This clone is a singleton in its sample. The gene calls are TRBV30 and TRBJ2-1; 15 nucleotides line up with TRBD2. J gave up 9 bases and V 8 bases, and 11 bases lay outside the gene matches. CDR1 is GTSNPN and CDR2 is SVGIG in the germline V gene (reference sequence). The CDR3 is 15 residues long. The CDR3 region has the DNA TGTGCCGGACAGGATGGGACTAGCGGGAGGTCTGAGCAGTTCTTC. It encodes CAGQDGTSGRSEQFF.

The V call is TRBV28, the J call TRBJ2-7; 9 bases fit TRBD1. Germline values: CDR1 MDHEN, CDR2 SYDVKM. With V trimmed by 4 bases and J by 5 bases, 9 bases remained unmatched. This CDR3 is 15 amino acids long. CDR3 nucleotides: TGTGCCAGCAGTTCTCCGGGACAGGGAGCCCACGAGCAGTACTTC. Amino acids: CASSSPGQGAHEQYF.

The chain couples TRBV25-1 to TRBJ1-3, with D maybe TRBD1 (6 bases). The CDR3 covers 14 residues. CDR1 and CDR2 (germline): MGHDK, SYGVNS. V shed 5 bases and J shed 2 bases, with 10 bases lying between them. Written as DNA, the CDR3 is TGTGCCAGCAGTCTAACAGGGACTGGAAACACCATATATTTT. Translating it yields CASSLTGTGNTIYF.

The chain combines TRBV11-3 with TRBJ2-7; 7 nucleotides align to TRBD1. The CDR3 has 13 residues. CDR1 and CDR2 from the germline V gene are SGHNT and YENEEA. Losses at the gene ends were 1 base for V and 6 bases for J; bases not matched to a gene: 3. Written as DNA, the CDR3 is TGTGCCAGCAGCTTAGGACAGGGAAGCGAGCAGTACTTC. Translating gives CASSLGQGSEQYF.

Notes on this clone: The sample contains more than one DNA sequence encoding this CDR3. The gene calls are TRBV5-1 and TRBJ1-5; 7 positions agree with TRBD1. The CDR3 extends over 15 amino acids. With V trimmed by 0 bases and J by 5 bases, 5 bases remained unmatched. Germline V gives CDR1 SGHRS, CDR2 YFSETQ. CDR3 DNA sequence: TGCGCCAGCAGCTTGGATCCAGGGGGGTATCAGCCCCAGCATTTT. Translating gives CASSLDPGGYQPQHF.

The J gene is TRBJ2-1, the V gene TRBV28, with D uncertain. V lost 3 bases, J lost 8 bases, and 11 bases lay in between. The CDR3 is 13 residues long. Germline assignment: CDR1 MDHEN and CDR2 SYDVKM. The chain's CDR3 is CASSFASGYEQFF. The CDR3 DNA sequence: TGTGCCAGCAGTTTTGCTTCTGGCTATGAGCAGTTCTTC.

The chain recombines TRBV20-1 with TRBJ2-5; no firm D call. The germline gives CDR1 DFQATT, CDR2 SNEGSKA (reference sequence). Trimming left V 6 bases short and J 3 bases short, with 5 bases between. This CDR3 has 10 amino acids. CDR3 sequence: CSATEETQYF. The CDR3 DNA sequence: TGCAGTGCAACTGAAGAGACCCAGTACTTC.

The chain is built from TRBV30 and TRBJ1-1; 7 bases are shared with TRBD1. CDR1 and CDR2 (germline): GTSNPN, SVGIG (reference sequence). CDR3 length: 13 amino acids. V dropped 0 bases and J dropped 10; count of bases not matched to a gene: 8. Written as DNA, the CDR3 is TGTGCCTGGAGTGTAGCAGGGGGATTGGGAGCTTTCTTT. This codes for CAWSVAGGLGAFF.

Notes on this clone: Different DNA sequences within this sample yield the same CDR3. The rearrangement joins TRBV7-3 to TRBJ2-1; 11 nucleotides match TRBD2. The V gene end was trimmed by 5 bases and the J gene end by 7 bases; junction bases not matched to a gene: 4. Germline V gene data show CDR1 as SGHTA and CDR2 as FQGTGA. The CDR3 is 14 amino acids. The CDR3 DNA is TGTGCCAGCAGCCTCGGGACTAGCGGTAATGAGCAGTTCTTC. This codes for CASSLGTSGNEQFF.

The gene calls are TRBV11-3 and TRBJ2-1; TRBD2 matches 13 bases. This CDR3 contains 17 residues. The germline V gene encodes CDR1 SGHNT and CDR2 YENEEA. Unmatched junction bases numbered 7, after V lost 5 bases and J lost 3 bases. CDR3 DNA: TGTGCCAGCAGCCTAGGACTAGCGGGGGCCGTCTACAATGAGCAGTTCTTC. It translates to CASSLGLAGAVYNEQFF. The full variable domain, rest sourced from reference TRBV11-3 and TRBJ2-1, is EAGVVQSPRYKIIEKKQPVAFWCNPISGHNTLYWYLQNLGQGPELLIRYENEEAVDDSQLPKDRFSAERLKGVDSTLKIQPAELGDSAVYLCASSLGLAGAVYNEQFFGPGTRLTVL.

The chain combines TRBV7-2 with TRBJ1-6, with D unresolved. Germline loops: CDR1 SGHTA, CDR2 FQGNSA. There are 13 residues in the CDR3. The V gene lost 1 base and the J gene lost 7 bases, with 5 bases spanning the gap. The CDR3 loop reads CASSLVENSPLHF. DNA of the CDR3: TGTGCCAGCAGCTTAGTTGAGAATTCACCCCTCCACTTT. The full variable domain, its missing parts supplied by reference TRBV7-2 and TRBJ1-6, is GAGVSQSPSNKVTEKGKDVELRCDPISGHTALYWYRQSLGQGLEFLIYFQGNSAPDKSGLPSDRFSAERTGGSVSTLTIQRTQQEDSAVYLCASSLVENSPLHFGNGTRLTVT.

This rearrangement joins TRBV28 to TRBJ1-2, with 9 bases fitting TRBD1. CDR3 length: 14 residues. The V and J ends lost 1 base and 7 bases, in that order; junction bases with no gene match: 4. From germline, CDR1 is MDHEN and CDR2 SYDVKM. In nucleotides, the CDR3 is TGTGCCAGCAGTTTATTAACAGGGGGCTCTGGCTACACCTTC. Its translation is CASSLLTGGSGYTF.

J is TRBJ2-2 and V is TRBV4-2, with 11 bases aligning to TRBD1. V was clipped by 4 bases and J by 5 bases; unmatched bases: 3. This CDR3 has 15 amino acids. Germline loops: CDR1 LGHNA, CDR2 YNFKEQ. This CDR3 reads CASSRDRGLTGELFF. The CDR3 DNA sequence: TGTGCCAGCAGCCGGGACAGGGGGTTAACCGGGGAGCTGTTTTTT.

The J gene is TRBJ2-3, the V gene TRBV28; 11 nucleotides match TRBD2. Germline lookup yields CDR1 MDHEN and CDR2 SYDVKM. V gave up 11 bases and J gave up 0 bases; unmatched junction bases: 7. The length of the CDR3 is 15 residues. The CDR3: CARTSGPSSTDTQYF. The CDR3 DNA sequence: TGTGCCCGGACTAGCGGGCCTTCTAGCACAGATACGCAGTATTTT. The full variable domain, rest sourced from reference TRBV28 and TRBJ2-3, is DVKVTQSSRYLVKRTGEKVFLECVQDMDHENMFWYRQDPGLGLRLIYFSYDVKMKEKGDIPEGYSVSREKKERFSLILESASTNQTSMYLCARTSGPSSTDTQYFGPGTRLTVL.

The rearrangement links TRBV2 to TRBJ1-2; tentatively, D is TRBD1 (5 bases). CDR3 length: 15 residues. Germline assignment: CDR1 SNHLY and CDR2 FYNNEI. Trimming removed 8 bases at V and 4 bases at J, with 20 bases between. The DNA for the CDR3 is TGTGCCAGCGCCGTGGACAAGTCGGTGGGCTATGGCTACACCTTC. Translating gives CASAVDKSVGYGYTF.

The CDR3 here is CSASPTGPQHF. The CDR3 DNA reads TGCAGTGCTAGTCCCACAGGGCCCCAGCATTTT. The chain is built from TRBV20-1 and TRBJ1-5, with TRBD1 as a possible D gene (5 bases). CDR1 is DFQATT, CDR2 SNEGSKA, per germline (reference sequence). V lost 3 bases and J 9 bases, leaving 9 bases between the germline ends. This CDR3 spans 11 amino acids.

V gene TRBV29-1 combines with J gene TRBJ2-3; the D is unclear. This CDR3 region has 12 residues. Germline V gene lookup returns CDR1 SQVTM and CDR2 ANQGSEA. The germline V and J ends were trimmed by 3 bases and 6 bases, with 10 bases remaining between them. The CDR3 DNA follows: TGCAGCGTTGACCTGTGGGCTGATACGCAGTATTTT. It specifies CSVDLWADTQYF.

CDR3 residues: CASSTFQRGEQYF. For the CDR3, the DNA is TGTGCCAGCAGCACCTTTCAACGGGGCGAGCAGTACTTC. The chain joins TRBV6-1 to TRBJ2-7; tentative D call: TRBD2 (5 bases). The CDR3 is 13 amino acids. Looked up from germline, CDR1 is MNHNS and CDR2 is SASEGT. V dropped 6 bases and J dropped 6 bases, with 15 bases sitting between them.

The chain links TRBV2 to TRBJ2-7; 7 bases are a match to TRBD1. The CDR3 runs 15 residues. With V trimmed by 0 bases and J by 3 bases, 5 bases remained unmatched. The germline CDR1 and CDR2 sequences are SNHLY and FYNNEI. CDR3 amino acids: CASSEALGTVYEQYF. CDR3 sequence (DNA): TGTGCCAGCAGTGAAGCGCTTGGGACAGTCTACGAGCAGTACTTC.

This chain connects TRBV4-1 to TRBJ2-1; possibly TRBD2 for D (7 bases). The CDR3 is 20 residues long. Deletions cut 1 base from V and 7 bases from J, with 29 bases between. Germline CDR1 is MGHRA and CDR2 is YSYEKL. The CDR3 loop is CASSQVLGILRGGLGNEQFF. CDR3 nucleotides: TGCGCCAGCAGCCAAGTTCTGGGGATTTTAAGGGGGGGCCTAGGGAATGAGCAGTTCTTC.

This clone was seen only a few times. The chain recombines TRBV12-5 with TRBJ1-2, with 8 positions matching TRBD1. CDR3 length: 14 residues. Germline trimming cut 5 bases from V and 6 bases from J; bases unmatched to any gene: 8. The germline gives CDR1 LGHNT, CDR2 FRNRAP. The CDR3 here is CASGPRTGFNGYTF. The CDR3 DNA reads TGTGCTAGTGGTCCACGGACAGGGTTCAATGGCTACACCTTC.

In this sample, this clone turned up a few times. V is TRBV30 and J is TRBJ2-4; D possibly corresponds to TRBD1 (5 bases). Trimming removed 4 bases from V and 7 bases from J, with 14 bases in between. The V gene's germline CDR1 is GTSNPN and CDR2 SVGIG (reference sequence). CDR3 length: 13 amino acids. The CDR3 nucleotides are TGTGCCTGGACATTAGGAGCAGGGAACATTCAGTACTTC. The encoded protein is CAWTLGAGNIQYF.

The chain links TRBV7-9 to TRBJ2-1; D remains unclear. Germline V gene data show CDR1 as SEHNR and CDR2 as FQNEAQ (reference sequence). The CDR3 is 11 amino acids. V was pared by 1 base and J by 9 bases, with 4 bases between. The CDR3 bases are TGTGCCAGCAGCTTAGTTAGTGAGCAGTTCTTC. Translation: CASSLVSEQFF.

The gene calls are TRBV28 and TRBJ1-2, with TRBD1 matching 7 bases. V gave up 6 bases and J gave up 4 bases; unmatched junction bases: 11. This CDR3 spans 15 amino acids. CDR1 and CDR2 from the germline V gene are MDHEN and SYDVKM. The CDR3 protein is CASSSSTTGTYGYTF. Written as DNA, the CDR3 is TGTGCCAGCAGCTCCTCAACGACAGGGACCTATGGCTACACCTTC.